What follows describes a single T cell receptor (beta chain). The antigen it binds to is not known. Base qualities are missing; no much larger clone stands one base away. Library preparation was by the immunoSEQ multiplex PCR assay. In its TCRdb copy, this immuneACCESS table keeps in-frame sequences only and misses some clones. Where compared with another copy, unresolved V genes explain less than half of these, and the others have no known cause. Present in this sample are about 59,000 clones, roughly 90% of which were seen just once. Roughly 2.3% of the sample is taken by the ten largest. The sample originates from a study of T cell changes during pregnancy in multiple sclerosis (dated by TCRdb to the late 2010s). Turning to the overall study: Changes in the T cell repertoire over the course of pregnancy were examined in this study in women with multiple sclerosis.

CDR1 and CDR2 were assigned from the germline V gene as SGHVS and FNYEAQ. V and J are trimmed by 5 bases and 4 bases, and the gene matches miss 7 bases of the junction. Spanning cysteine to phenylalanine, the CDR3 consists of 15 amino acids. The sequence is cut down to CDR3 DNA, 45 bases in frame from base 1. The source was peripheral blood, collected in the first trimester of pregnancy. The rearranged chain carries TRBV7-6 and TRBJ2-5, and 10 junction bases match TRBD2. This receptor was obtained from a female donor with multiple sclerosis, enrolled in a pregnancy study. The CDR3 here reads CASSRKRGGGETQYF. The DNA is as follows: TGTGCCAGCAGCCGCAAGCGGGGGGGAGGAGAGACCCAGTACTTC.